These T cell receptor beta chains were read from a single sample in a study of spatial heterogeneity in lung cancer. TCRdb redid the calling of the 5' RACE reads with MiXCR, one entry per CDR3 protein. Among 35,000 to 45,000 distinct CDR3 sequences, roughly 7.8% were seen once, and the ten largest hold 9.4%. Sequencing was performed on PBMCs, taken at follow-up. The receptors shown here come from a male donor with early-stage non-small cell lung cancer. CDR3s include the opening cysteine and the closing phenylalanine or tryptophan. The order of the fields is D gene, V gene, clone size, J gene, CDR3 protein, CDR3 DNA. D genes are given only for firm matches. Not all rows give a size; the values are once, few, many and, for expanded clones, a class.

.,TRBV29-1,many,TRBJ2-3,CSAGEDTQYF,TGCAGCGCTGGCGAAGATACGCAGTATTTT
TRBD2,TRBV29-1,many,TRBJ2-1,CSVLGMSGGAIDEQFF,TGCAGCGTTCTTGGTATGAGCGGGGGGGCTATCGATGAGCAGTTCTTC
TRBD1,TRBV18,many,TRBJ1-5,CASSPQGASSQPQHF,TGTGCCAGCTCACCACAGGGGGCTTCGAGTCAGCCCCAGCATTTT
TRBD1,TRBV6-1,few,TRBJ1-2,CASSHPTGYYGYTF,TGTGCCAGCAGTCATCCGACAGGGTACTATGGCTACACCTTC
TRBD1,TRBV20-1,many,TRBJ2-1,CSATGTGESYNEQFF,TGCAGTGCCACCGGGACAGGGGAATCCTACAATGAGCAGTTCTTC
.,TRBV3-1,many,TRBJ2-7,CASSQAMGPIYEQYF,TGTGCCAGCAGCCAAGCAATGGGACCTATTTACGAGCAGTACTTC
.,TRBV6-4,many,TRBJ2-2,CASSLNSNSGELFF,TGTGCCAGCAGCCTGAACAGTAACTCCGGGGAGCTGTTTTTT
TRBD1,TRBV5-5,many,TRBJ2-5,CASSTTGTGNLETQYF,TGTGCCAGCAGCACTACTGGGACAGGGAATTTGGAGACCCAGTACTTC
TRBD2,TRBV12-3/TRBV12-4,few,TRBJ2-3,CASSFEGLPDTQYF,TGTGCCAGCAGTTTTGAGGGACTACCAGATACGCAGTATTTT
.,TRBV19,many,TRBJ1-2,CASSIPGVGYTF,TGTGCCAGTAGTATCCCAGGGGTCGGCTACACCTTC
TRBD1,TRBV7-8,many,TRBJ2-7,CASSLETGAYFSSYEQYF,TGTGCCAGCAGCTTAGAGACAGGGGCCTATTTCAGCTCCTACGAGCAGTACTTC
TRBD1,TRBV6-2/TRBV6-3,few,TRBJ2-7,CASSWTGTYEQYF,TGTGCCAGCAGTTGGACAGGGACCTACGAGCAGTACTTC
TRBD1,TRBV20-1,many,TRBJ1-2,CSAGDRGGGSGYTF,TGCAGTGCTGGAGACAGGGGTGGGGGCTCTGGCTACACCTTC
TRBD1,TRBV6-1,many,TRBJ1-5,CASSATGGIGQPQHF,TGTGCCAGCAGTGCGACAGGGGGCATAGGTCAGCCCCAGCATTTT
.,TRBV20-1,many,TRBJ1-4,CSARVTLVGEKLFF,TGCAGTGCTAGAGTTACGCTCGTGGGTGAAAAACTGTTTTTT
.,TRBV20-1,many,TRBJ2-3,CSARMRAPHTDTQYF,TGCAGTGCTAGAATGAGGGCCCCCCACACAGATACGCAGTATTTT
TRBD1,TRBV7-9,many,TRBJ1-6,CASSLPGQGANNSPLHF,TGTGCCAGCAGCCTGCCAGGACAGGGGGCTAATAATTCACCCCTCCACTTT
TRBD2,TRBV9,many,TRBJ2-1,CASSPSGGAWTEQFF,TGTGCCAGCAGCCCGAGCGGGGGGGCTTGGACTGAGCAGTTCTTC
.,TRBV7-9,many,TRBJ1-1,CASSLTFF,TGTGCCAGCAGCTTGACTTTCTTT
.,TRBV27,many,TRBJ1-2,CASSSRVGATYGYTF,TGTGCCAGCAGTTCCCGTGTTGGGGCTACCTATGGCTACACCTTC
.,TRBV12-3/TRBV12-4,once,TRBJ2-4,CASSATGLAKNIQYF,TGTGCCAGCAGTGCCACAGGTCTAGCCAAAAACATTCAGTACTTC
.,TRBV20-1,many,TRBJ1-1,CSAPGTSITEAFF,TGCAGTGCTCCCGGGACATCGATAACTGAAGCTTTCTTT
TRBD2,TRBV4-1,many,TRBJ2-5,CASSQGNSGGHETQYF,TGCGCCAGCAGCCAAGGTAATAGCGGGGGCCATGAGACCCAGTACTTC
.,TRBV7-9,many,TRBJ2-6,CAGGQNSGANVLTF,TGTGCCGGCGGACAGAACTCTGGGGCCAACGTCCTGACTTTC
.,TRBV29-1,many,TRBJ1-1,CSVEGGGTEAFF,TGCAGCGTTGAAGGGGGGGGTACTGAAGCTTTCTTT
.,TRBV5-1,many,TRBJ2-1,CASSLDDRAEQFF,TGCGCCAGCAGCTTGGATGACCGGGCTGAGCAGTTCTTC
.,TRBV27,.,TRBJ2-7,CASKVGVGEQYF,TGTGCCAGCAAGGTAGGAGTTGGCGAGCAGTACTTC
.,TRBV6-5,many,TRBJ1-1,CASSYSQGLNTEAFF,TGTGCCAGCAGTTACTCCCAGGGCTTGAACACTGAAGCTTTCTTT
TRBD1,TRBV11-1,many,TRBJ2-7,CASRPDRADEQYF,TGTGCCAGCAGACCTGACAGGGCCGACGAGCAGTACTTC
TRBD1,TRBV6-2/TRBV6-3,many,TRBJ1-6,CASSYSTGPASPLHF,TGTGCCAGCAGTTATTCGACAGGGCCGGCTTCACCCCTCCACTTT
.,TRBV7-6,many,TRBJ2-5,CASSLQSLARTQYF,TGTGCCAGCAGCTTACAAAGCCTAGCGAGGACCCAGTACTTC
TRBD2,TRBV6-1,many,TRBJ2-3,CASTEGWGGSTDTQYF,TGTGCCAGCACCGAAGGGTGGGGGGGGAGCACAGATACGCAGTATTTT
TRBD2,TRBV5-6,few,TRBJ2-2,CASSVLAGGTGELFF,TGTGCCAGCAGCGTACTAGCGGGGGGCACCGGGGAGCTGTTTTTT
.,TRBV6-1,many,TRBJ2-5,CASSEALGGGGVGAQYF,TGTGCCAGCAGTGAAGCGTTGGGAGGTGGCGGGGTCGGGGCCCAGTACTTC
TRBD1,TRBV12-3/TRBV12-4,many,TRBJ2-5,CASRETGGEETQYF,TGTGCCAGCAGAGAGACAGGGGGCGAAGAGACCCAGTACTTC
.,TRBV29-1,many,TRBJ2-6,CSVAWSGANVLTF,TGCAGCGTTGCGTGGTCTGGGGCCAACGTCCTGACTTTC
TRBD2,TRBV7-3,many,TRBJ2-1,CASSLTPSGGFSSYNEQFF,TGTGCCAGCAGCTTAACGCCTAGCGGGGGTTTTAGCTCCTACAATGAGCAGTTCTTC
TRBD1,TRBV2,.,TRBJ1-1,CASSATGSTEAFF,TGTGCCAGCAGCGCGACAGGGAGCACTGAAGCTTTCTTT
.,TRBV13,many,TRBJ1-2,CASSSPRDGDGYTF,TGTGCCAGCAGCTCGCCCCGGGACGGGGATGGCTACACCTTC
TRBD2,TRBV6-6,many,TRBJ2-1,CASSYAPGTSGEQFF,TGTGCCAGCAGTTACGCCCCCGGGACTAGCGGCGAGCAGTTCTTC
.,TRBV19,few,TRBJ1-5,CASTGKGPWANQPQHF,TGTGCCAGTACGGGGAAGGGCCCCTGGGCTAATCAGCCCCAGCATTTT
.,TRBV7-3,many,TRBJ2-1,CASSLWGGTRSRSYNEQFF,TGTGCCAGCAGCTTATGGGGGGGCACCCGAAGTAGGTCCTACAATGAGCAGTTCTTC
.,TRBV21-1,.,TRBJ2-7,CARGGGQPYEQYF,TGTGCCAGAGGGGGGGGACAGCCCTACGAGCAGTACTTC
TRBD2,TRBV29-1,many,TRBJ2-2,CSVTGTSGGSTGELFF,TGCAGCGTTACCGGGACTAGCGGGGGAAGCACCGGGGAGCTGTTTTTT
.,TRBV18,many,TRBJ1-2,CASSREQRSDGYTF,TGTGCCAGCTCCCGGGAACAGCGGAGCGATGGCTACACCTTC
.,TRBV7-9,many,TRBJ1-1,CASSPTVNTEAFF,TGTGCCAGCAGTCCCACCGTGAACACTGAAGCTTTCTTT
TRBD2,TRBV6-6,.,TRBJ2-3,CASSLLAGGTDTQYF,TGTGCCAGCAGTTTACTAGCGGGGGGCACAGATACGCAGTATTTT
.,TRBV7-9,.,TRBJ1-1,CASSPDSWTEAFF,TGTGCCAGCAGCCCCGACAGTTGGACTGAAGCTTTCTTT
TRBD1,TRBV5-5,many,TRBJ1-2,CASSPVGQGEYGYTF,TGTGCCAGCAGCCCAGTCGGACAGGGGGAGTATGGCTACACCTTC
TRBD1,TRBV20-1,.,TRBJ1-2,CSARPESGQGYYGYTF,TGCAGTGCTAGACCTGAGTCGGGACAGGGCTACTATGGCTACACCTTC
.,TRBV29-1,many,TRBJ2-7,CSVAATGKFHEQYF,TGCAGCGTTGCGGCGACAGGTAAATTCCACGAGCAGTACTTC
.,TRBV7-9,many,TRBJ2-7,CASSLAASTSYEQYF,TGTGCCAGCAGCTTGGCAGCCAGTACCTCCTACGAGCAGTACTTC
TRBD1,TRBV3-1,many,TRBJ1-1,CASSRMTGGEAEAFF,TGTGCCAGCAGCCGGATGACAGGGGGCGAAGCTGAAGCTTTCTTT
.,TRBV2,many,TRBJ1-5,CASTPAWGQPQHF,TGTGCCAGCACCCCCGCTTGGGGTCAGCCCCAGCATTTT
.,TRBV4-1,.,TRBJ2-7,CASSQLGDRGYEQYF,TGCGCCAGCAGCCAACTGGGGGACCGAGGTTACGAGCAGTACTTC